This TCR beta chain was recorded in a study of T cell clonotyping in hematopoietic cell transplantation. Study-level findings and limits: After transplant, recipient diversity fell while pathologically expanded clonotypes grew through day 180. At the given depth, recipient repertoires were over 97% de novo clonotypes.

Specified time point: recipient sample about 28 days before transplant, after cytoreduction. Regarding this clone: The antigen remains undetermined.

The V gene's germline CDR1 is MGHRA and CDR2 YSYEKL. CDR3 length: 16 residues. The germline V and J ends were trimmed by 1 base and 5 bases, with 18 bases remaining between them. Some clones are missing from TCRdb's copy, which holds only in-frame ones; the method was immunoSEQ multiplex PCR. The table shows 65,000 to 80,000 clones, with approximately 95% occurring only once. This chain links TRBV4-1 with TRBJ2-7; perhaps D is TRBD1 or TRBD2 (5 bases each). The sequenced sample was peripheral blood mononuclear cells, obtained before stem cell transplant. The TCR sequence derives from a woman between 50 and 59 years old with acute myeloid leukemia. Some clones in this sample may be carry-over from other donors' samples. As DNA, the CDR3 is TGCGCCAGCAGCCAAGGGGGGTTCCGGGACGCAAACGAGCAGTACTTC. Protein: CASSQGGFRDANEQYF.